A selection of T cell receptor beta chains follows, all from one sample in a study of technical replicates of blood from a few donors. Measured with immunoSEQ multiplex PCR; TCRdb has only the in-frame clones, and not every one. This table holds approximately 73,000 clones, 85% to 95% found once. Source material: T cells isolated from PBMCs. These receptors originate from a human donor in good health. CDR3s include the opening cysteine and the closing phenylalanine or tryptophan. D genes are given only for firm matches. Expanded clones are given a class, and other clones once, few, many or no size at all.

clone size	J gene	V gene	D gene	CDR3 protein	CDR3 DNA
-	TRBJ2-2	TRBV9	-	CASTPGGTGELFF	TGTGCCAGCACCCCAGGAGGGACCGGGGAGCTGTTTTTT
-	TRBJ1-4	TRBV4-3	-	CASSHYSGIANEKLFF	TGCGCCAGCAGCCATTACTCGGGGATTGCTAATGAAAAACTGTTTTTT
-	TRBJ2-7	TRBV9	TRBD2	CASSVEPAGSYEQYF	TGTGCCAGCAGCGTAGAACCAGCGGGGTCCTACGAGCAGTACTTC
-	TRBJ1-5	TRBV6-6	TRBD1	CASSHRGLGHNQPQHF	TGTGCCAGCAGCCACAGGGGGCTTGGTCACAATCAGCCCCAGCATTTT
-	TRBJ2-5	TRBV6-5	-	CASSQNRGEETQYF	TGTGCCAGCAGTCAGAACCGGGGAGAAGAGACCCAGTACTTC
-	TRBJ1-1	TRBV27	-	CASSLIGGAEAFF	TGTGCCAGCAGTTTAATTGGGGGGGCTGAAGCTTTCTTT
-	TRBJ2-7	TRBV13	TRBD2	CASSLTSETYEQYF	TGTGCCAGCAGCTTAACTAGCGAGACCTACGAGCAGTACTTC
-	TRBJ1-5	TRBV1	-	CTSSQDKGQGAAGNQPQHF	TGCACCAGCAGCCAAGATAAGGGACAGGGGGCCGCGGGCAATCAGCCCCAGCATTTT
-	TRBJ1-2	TRBV6-5	TRBD1	CASRRGQEFDGYTF	TGTGCCAGCAGGCGCGGACAGGAGTTTGATGGCTACACCTTC
once	TRBJ1-3	TRBV23-1	-	CASNAGLSGNTIYF	TGCGCCAGCAATGCGGGGTTATCTGGAAACACCATATATTTT
-	TRBJ2-1	TRBV29-1	TRBD2	CSVLAGDSNEQFF	TGCAGCGTCCTAGCGGGAGATTCTAATGAGCAGTTCTTC
-	TRBJ2-7	TRBV2	-	CASSLLDFYEQYF	TGTGCCAGCAGTTTACTAGACTTCTACGAGCAGTACTTC
few	TRBJ1-1	TRBV19	-	CASGTVEAFF	TGTGCCAGCGGGACTGTTGAAGCTTTCTTT
-	TRBJ2-7	TRBV19	-	CASSIARGPYEQYF	TGTGCCAGTAGTATTGCTAGGGGCCCCTACGAGCAGTACTTC
few	TRBJ2-7	TRBV5-1	-	CASSLGQPLYEQYF	TGCGCCAGCAGCTTGGGACAGCCCCTGTACGAGCAGTACTTC
-	TRBJ1-4	TRBV25-1	TRBD1	CASRPGTGTPNEKLFF	TGTGCCAGCCGTCCCGGGACAGGAACTCCTAATGAAAAACTGTTTTTT
-	TRBJ1-3	TRBV7-2	-	CASSLQGLDTIYF	TGTGCCAGCAGCCTACAGGGCTTAGACACCATATATTTT
once	TRBJ2-1	TRBV6-5	TRBD2	CASSRRLAEYNEQFF	TGTGCCAGCAGTCGGCGACTAGCGGAGTACAATGAGCAGTTCTTC
-	TRBJ2-1	TRBV7-3	TRBD2	CASSPGLAGAGEQFF	TGTGCCAGCAGCCCGGGACTAGCGGGAGCCGGTGAGCAGTTCTTC
-	TRBJ2-3	TRBV18	-	CASSPLGADTQYF	TGTGCCAGCTCACCACTCGGTGCAGATACGCAGTATTTT
-	TRBJ1-2	TRBV29-1	TRBD1	CSVVDRGYGYTF	TGCAGCGTTGTCGACAGGGGCTATGGCTACACCTTC
-	TRBJ1-2	TRBV27	TRBD1	CASRGQANYGYTF	TGTGCCAGCAGGGGACAGGCGAACTATGGCTACACCTTC
-	TRBJ2-5	TRBV15	-	CATSRDRQGGETQYF	TGTGCCACCAGCAGAGATAGGCAGGGGGGAGAGACCCAGTACTTC